This passage covers 25 T cell receptor beta chains from one sample sequenced in a study of blood T cell repertoires in COVID-19. Some clones are missing from TCRdb's copy, which holds only in-frame ones; the method was immunoSEQ multiplex PCR. The sample lists some 120,000 clones, 70% to 90% occurring once. Sequencing used peripheral blood. These receptors were taken from a man aged 25-45 years with acute or convalescent COVID-19.

This clone has a count of ten or more. V and J are TRBV29-1 and TRBJ1-1, with 9 bases lining up with TRBD1. The CDR3 sequence is 16 residues long. Germline-derived CDR1 and CDR2 are SQVTM and ANQGSEA. With V trimmed by 0 bases and J by 2 bases, 7 bases remained unmatched. The CDR3 bases are TGCAGCGTTGAAGATCTTGTGACAGGGGGTAACACTGAAGCTTTCTTT. Translation gives CSVEDLVTGGNTEAFF.

V is TRBV5-4 and J is TRBJ1-2, with 9 bases that match TRBD1. V was pared by 5 bases and J by 8 bases, with 10 bases of the junction left unmatched. The CDR3 runs 14 residues. The germline CDR1 and CDR2 sequences are SGHNT and YYREEE (reference sequence). The CDR3 region is CASRYTGGPRGYTF. The CDR3, as DNA: TGTGCCAGCAGGTATACAGGGGGCCCCAGGGGCTACACCTTC.

V usage is TRBV3-1 (or the pseudogene TRBV3-2) and J usage is TRBJ2-3; 10 bases fit TRBD2. The CDR3 sequence is 16 residues long. V shed 4 bases and J 4 bases; nucleotides not matched to a gene: 8. CDR1 is LGHDT and CDR2 is YNNKEL in the germline V gene (reference sequence). The CDR3 nucleotides read TGTGCCAGCAGCCGGGCCAGCGGGGGGGACCCAGATACGCAGTATTTT. It codes for CASSRASGGDPDTQYF.

This chain uses TRBV19 with TRBJ1-2, with TRBD1 as a possible D gene (5 bases). The V gene lost 1 base and the J gene lost 7 bases, with 13 bases spanning the gap. This CDR3 is 14 amino acids long. Germline values: CDR1 LNHDA, CDR2 SQIVND (reference sequence). DNA of the CDR3: TGTGCCAGTAGTATAGGGAAGGGGTCGGTTGGCTACACCTTC. Its protein product is CASSIGKGSVGYTF.

This sequence joins TRBV29-1 and TRBJ2-3; 8 bases fit TRBD2. There are 13 residues in the CDR3. Germline CDR1 is SQVTM and CDR2 is ANQGSEA. The CDR3, as DNA: TGCACCATACTAGCGGTCAACACAGATACGCAGTATTTT. This translates into CTILAVNTDTQYF.

The chain joins TRBV3-1 (or the pseudogene TRBV3-2) to TRBJ2-2; D may be TRBD2 (6 bases). The CDR3 has 17 residues. The V end was cut by 1 base, the J end by 7 bases, with 19 bases between. Germline V gives CDR1 LGHDT, CDR2 YNNKEL (reference sequence). CDR3: CASSQVSTSLGHGELFF. The CDR3 DNA reads TGTGCCAGCAGCCAAGTATCCACTAGCCTTGGGCACGGGGAGCTGTTTTTT.

The V gene is TRBV4-2, the J gene TRBJ1-2, with unresolved D. V lost 1 base to trimming and J lost 2 bases, with 14 bases between them. CDR3 length: 16 residues. The germline V gene has CDR1 LGHNA and CDR2 YNFKEQ. This CDR3 is CASSQVGDYTNYGYTF. The CDR3 DNA reads TGTGCCAGCAGCCAAGTTGGAGATTACACGAACTATGGCTACACCTTC.

The chain is built from TRBV24-1 and TRBJ1-5; D is possibly TRBD1 (5 bases). The germline gives CDR1 KGHDR, CDR2 SFDVKD. The CDR3 extends over 13 amino acids. Trimming removed 5 bases from V and 6 bases from J, with 10 bases in between. CDR3 in DNA: TGTGCCACCAGTGCCGGGGGAGGTCAGCCCCAGCATTTT. It codes for CATSAGGGQPQHF.

The rearrangement joins TRBV4-3 to TRBJ2-7; TRBD1 agrees at 9 bases. The CDR3 spans 16 residues. Per the germline V gene, CDR1 is LGHNA and CDR2 is YSLEER. Germline trimming cut 1 base from V and 5 bases from J; bases unmatched to any gene: 9. The CDR3 loop is CASSQGVGTGSHEQYF. The CDR3 DNA reads TGCGCCAGCAGCCAAGGGGTTGGGACAGGGAGTCACGAGCAGTACTTC.

The rearrangement uses TRBV27 and TRBJ2-1; 13 bases fit TRBD2. The CDR3 sequence is 16 residues long. V shed 2 bases and J 10 bases; nucleotides not matched to a gene: 8. Germline V gives CDR1 MNHEY, CDR2 SMNVEV (reference sequence). The CDR3 DNA reads as TGTGCCAGCAGTTTAGGTCGACTAGCGGGAGGCATGGAGCAGTTCTTC. This codes for CASSLGRLAGGMEQFF.

The gene calls are TRBV3-1 (or the pseudogene TRBV3-2) and TRBJ1-4; no clear D gene. The V end was cut by 1 base, the J end by 2 bases, with 5 bases between. Looked up from germline, CDR1 is LGHDT and CDR2 is YNNKEL (reference sequence). The CDR3 runs 14 residues. CDR3 residues: CASSQGRTNEKLFF. In DNA form, the CDR3 reads TGTGCCAGCAGCCAAGGGCGGACTAATGAAAAACTGTTTTTT.

The chain employs TRBV6-4 and TRBJ2-1; D is uncertain. Between the trimmed V and J ends, which lost 5 bases and 0 bases, there was a span of 11 bases. Germline CDR1 and CDR2: MRHNA and SNTAGT. This CDR3 has 15 amino acids. The CDR3 DNA follows: TGTGCCAGCAGTAACGAGCCGAGCTCCTACAATGAGCAGTTCTTC. This translates into CASSNEPSSYNEQFF.

The chain has TRBV27 and TRBJ2-2, with 9 bases lining up with TRBD1. CDR1 MNHEY and CDR2 SMNVEV come from the germline V gene (reference sequence). The V segment lost 5 bases and the J segment 4 bases; nucleotides outside the gene matches: 5. The CDR3 is made up of 15 amino acids. CDR3: CASSTRQGGTGELFF. The CDR3 DNA reads as TGTGCCAGCAGTACCCGACAGGGGGGCACCGGGGAGCTGTTTTTT.

This clone has a handful of counts. This chain joins TRBV11-2 and TRBJ1-1; D is perhaps TRBD1 (6 bases). The CDR3 is 13 residues long. The V and J ends lost 1 base and 8 bases respectively, with 11 bases between them. Germline V gene sequence: CDR1 SGHAT, CDR2 FQNNGV. CDR3 protein: CASSLGVGAEAFF. The CDR3 coding sequence is TGTGCCAGCAGCTTAGGGGTGGGGGCCGAAGCTTTCTTT.

The V and J genes are TRBV6-2 or TRBV6-3 and TRBJ2-3; TRBD2 matches at 9 bases. Germline CDR1 MNHEY, CDR2 SVGEGT. This CDR3 region has 15 residues. V lost 2 bases, J lost 5 bases, and 5 bases stayed unmatched. This CDR3 reads CASSYSGGIGDTQYF. CDR3 DNA sequence: TGTGCCAGCAGTTACAGCGGGGGGATAGGAGATACGCAGTATTTT.

The chain has TRBV18 and TRBJ2-3; the D is unclear. The germline V gene encodes CDR1 KGHSH and CDR2 LQKENI. CDR3 length: 15 amino acids. V lost 3 bases to trimming and J lost 1 base, with 11 bases between them. CDR3 loop: CASSPVRVGTDTQYF. The CDR3 nucleotides read TGTGCCAGCTCACCCGTACGGGTAGGCACAGATACGCAGTATTTT.

This clone was seen once. The CDR3 loop is CASSPTGGLDAGGYEQYV. The DNA of the CDR3 is TGTGCCAGCAGCCCAACTGGCGGACTCGACGCGGGAGGATACGAGCAGTACGTC. The chain links TRBV7-2 to TRBJ2-7, with TRBD2 matching over 8 bases. Germline lookup yields CDR1 SGHTA and CDR2 FQGNSA. V lost 5 bases and J lost 4; bases outside the gene matches: 19. The CDR3 totals 18 residues.

In nucleotides, the CDR3 is TGTGCCAGCAGGTTCGGGAACACTGAAGCTTTCTTT. Translating gives CASRFGNTEAFF. The chain combines TRBV12-3 or TRBV12-4 with TRBJ1-1; no definite D call. Trimming left V 6 bases short and J 1 base short, with 6 bases between. The CDR3 covers 12 residues.

The CDR3 nucleotides are TGTGCCAGCAGTATACAGCTCGCCTCCTACGAGCAGTACTTC. Encoded protein: CASSIQLASYEQYF. This chain connects TRBV6-5 to TRBJ2-7; no clear D gene. This CDR3 has 14 residues. Germline V gene lookup returns CDR1 MNHEY and CDR2 SVGAGI. V was pared by 5 bases and J by 0 bases, with 11 bases between.

The chain joins TRBV3-1 (or the pseudogene TRBV3-2) to TRBJ1-1; the match to TRBD1 covers 8 bases. Germline V gives CDR1 LGHDT, CDR2 YNNKEL (reference sequence). Losses at the gene ends were 6 bases for V and 4 bases for J; bases not matched to a gene: 4. The CDR3 is 13 amino acids. CDR3 bases: TGTGCCAGCAGATTAACAGGGGGCACTGAAGCTTTCTTT. Protein: CASRLTGGTEAFF.

This clone was detected only once. The chain links TRBV6-5 to TRBJ1-2; 8 bases are shared with TRBD1. Germline values: CDR1 MNHEY, CDR2 SVGAGI. The CDR3 is made up of 15 amino acids. After removal of 0 bases from V and 8 bases from J, the junction contained 8 bases not matched to a gene. CDR3 loop: CASSYSIQGGAGYTF. The CDR3 coding sequence is TGTGCCAGCAGTTACTCGATACAGGGGGGTGCGGGCTACACCTTC.

The V call is TRBV12-5, the J call TRBJ2-1; 11 bases are a match to TRBD2. This CDR3 comprises 15 residues. V dropped 6 bases and J dropped 4; count of bases not matched to a gene: 5. Germline CDR1 and CDR2: LGHNT and FRNRAP. Written as DNA, the CDR3 is TGTGCTAGTGGCCAGGGACTAGCGGTTTACAATGAGCAGTTCTTC. Amino acids: CASGQGLAVYNEQFF.

CDR3 amino acids: CASSLSAGSRYGYTF. CDR3 DNA: TGTGCCAGCAGTTTATCGGCAGGGTCTAGGTATGGCTACACCTTC. The V gene is TRBV27, the J gene TRBJ1-2, with a possible D match to TRBD1 (5 bases). CDR1 and CDR2 (germline): MNHEY, SMNVEV (reference sequence). There are 15 residues in the CDR3. V lost 0 bases and J lost 5, with 13 bases in between.

This clone has more than one count but fewer than ten. This chain links TRBV6-5 with TRBJ1-2; TRBD1 aligns across 11 bases. The CDR3 loop spans 16 amino acids. Germline V gene lookup returns CDR1 MNHEY and CDR2 SVGAGI. J lost 4 bases, V lost 4 bases, and 8 bases had no gene match. CDR3 in amino acids: CASSLRRDRGGYGYTF. In nucleotides, the CDR3 is TGTGCCAGCAGTTTACGCCGGGACAGGGGGGGCTATGGCTACACCTTC.

The chain carries TRBV11-2 and TRBJ1-2; D is uncertain. Germline CDR1 is SGHAT and CDR2 is FQNNGV. V lost 2 bases and J lost 0, with 13 bases in between. This CDR3 spans 16 amino acids. The CDR3 region is CASSLHVGNANYGYTF. The CDR3, as DNA: TGTGCCAGCAGCTTACATGTCGGGAATGCTAACTATGGCTACACCTTC.